This passage covers 6 T cell receptor beta chains from one sample sequenced in a study of shared clonotypes between healthy human individuals. Clones were sequenced by immunoSEQ multiplex PCR, and TCRdb holds only the in-frame ones, with some missing. Among 1.6 million or so clones listed, approximately 96% were seen once. The specimen was naive CD4+ T cells sorted from blood. Subset given: CD45RA+ positively selected. Receptors originate from a young man in good health.

The genes are TRBV7-8 and TRBJ2-5; D might be TRBD2 (5 bases). This CDR3 region has 16 residues. Looked up from germline, CDR1 is SGHVS and CDR2 is FQNEAQ. Trimming cost V 1 base and J 0 bases, with 12 bases left between them. CDR3 loop: CASSLVGGQYQETQYF. In DNA form, the CDR3 reads TGTGCCAGCAGCTTAGTTGGCGGGCAATACCAAGAGACCCAGTACTTC. The whole variable domain, filled in from reference TRBV7-8 and TRBJ2-5, reads GAGVSQSPRYKVAKRGQDVALRCDPISGHVSLFWYQQALGQGPEFLTYFQNEAQLDKSGLPSDRFFAERPEGSVSTLKIQRTQQEDSAVYLCASSLVGGQYQETQYFGPGTRLLVL.

The chain joins TRBV9 to TRBJ1-2; D is ambiguous. CDR3 size: 14 residues. Germline values: CDR1 SGDLS, CDR2 YYNGEE. V lost 0 bases to trimming and J lost 5 bases, with 11 bases between them. The CDR3 protein is CASSVDNQLYGYTF. The CDR3 coding sequence is TGTGCCAGCAGCGTAGACAACCAATTATATGGCTACACCTTC.

The V call is TRBV7-7, the J call TRBJ2-1, with D possibly TRBD2 on 6 matching bases. V was shortened by 1 base and J by 4 bases, with 14 bases between the two germline ends. Germline V gives CDR1 SSHAT, CDR2 FNYEAQ (reference sequence). The length of the CDR3 is 16 residues. The CDR3 region has the DNA TGTGCCAGCAGCTTAGAGGCGGGGAGCCTATACAATGAGCAGTTCTTC. It translates to CASSLEAGSLYNEQFF.

V usage is TRBV6-4 and J usage is TRBJ1-5; D perhaps matches TRBD1 (6 bases). The germline gives CDR1 MRHNA, CDR2 SNTAGT. V was cut by 2 bases and J by 9 bases, with 26 bases left in between. The CDR3 contains 18 residues. The CDR3 region is CASSDPWDTNPSIRPQHF. The DNA for the CDR3 is TGTGCCAGCAGTGACCCCTGGGACACCAACCCTTCCATCAGGCCCCAGCATTTT.

As concerns this clone: Distinct nucleotide sequences in the sample also encode this CDR3. J is TRBJ1-5 and V is TRBV7-2, with unresolved D. The CDR3 totals 12 residues. CDR1 is SGHTA, CDR2 FQGNSA, per germline. Trimming took 3 bases from V and 3 from J, leaving 3 bases between them. DNA of the CDR3: TGTGCCAGCAGCTTGGTCAATCAGCCCCAGCATTTT. Amino acid sequence: CASSLVNQPQHF.

Of note for this clone: This specimen includes other DNA sequences encoding the same CDR3. The CDR3 spells CASSYRGLSTDTQYF. In DNA form, the CDR3 reads TGTGCCAGCAGTTACAGGGGGCTCAGCACAGATACGCAGTATTTT. The V gene is TRBV6-5, the J gene TRBJ2-3, with 7 bases that match TRBD1. Germline lookup yields CDR1 MNHEY and CDR2 SVGAGI. The V gene end was trimmed by 2 bases and the J gene end by 0 bases; junction bases not matched to a gene: 2. The CDR3 is 15 residues long.